This TCR beta chain emerged from a study of cytomegalovirus exposure and HLA in healthy donors. Germline V gene data show CDR1 as SSHAT and CDR2 as FNYEAQ (reference sequence). The CDR3 length is 13 residues. The PCR made use of 60 Vbeta and 13 Jbeta primers. Measured with immunoSEQ multiplex PCR; TCRdb has only the in-frame clones, and not every one. Among about 90,000 clones listed, roughly four fifths were seen once. General study results and limits: Reported findings show TCR beta sequences accurately forecast HLA-A and HLA-B alleles in most subjects. An analysis done earlier found most TCR beta V segments productive about 87% or about 30% of the time. As a later analysis revealed, the rate of TCR association differed by HLA locus, with DRB1 most and HLA-C fewest. Cytomegalovirus status was reportedly diagnosed by the classifier with high specificity and sensitivity.

For this clone: The target antigen is unknown. The junction shows a germline mismatch at one end, possibly a read error.

This TCR was recovered from an older woman in good health and CMV-seropositive. Sequencing was done on a sample of PBMCs. V is TRBV7-7 and J is TRBJ2-5; tentative D call: TRBD2 (6 bases). In DNA form, the CDR3 reads TGTGCTAGCAGCTTAGGTCAGGGAGGGACCCAGTACTTC. This translates into CASSLGQGGTQYF.